The clone carrying this TCR beta chain was observed once. Its antigen remains unknown. Only in-frame clones appear in the TCRdb table, and some are missing; sequencing was by immunoSEQ multiplex PCR. Of over 15,000 clones listed, 76% are singletons. CDR1 and CDR2 from the germline V gene are SNHLY and FYNNEI. Losses at the gene ends were 5 bases for V and 2 bases for J; bases not matched to a gene: 8. CDR3 size: 16 residues. This entry belongs to a study of OX40 agonist ivuxolimab in advanced cancers. Study-wide points: CD8+ T cells averaged more expanded clones than CD4+. The study observed clonal expansion of CD4+ and CD8+ blood T cells by week 6 at 0.1 to 3.0 mg/kg.

Autoimmune disease history or systemic immunosuppression led to patients being barred. The sequence was obtained from an adult with an advanced solid tumor such as melanoma, head and neck, liver or kidney cancer. The sample here was CD4+ or CD8+ T cells sorted from blood, taken in a trial of the OX40 agonist ivuxolimab. This chain uses TRBV2 with TRBJ1-2; TRBD1 matches at 10 bases. Here the CDR3 reads CASSWVDRGLNYGYTF. The CDR3 DNA reads TGTGCCAGCAGTTGGGTTGACAGGGGGCTCAACTATGGCTACACCTTC. Looking up the rest from reference TRBV2 and TRBJ1-2 gives the full variable domain: EPEVTQTPSHQVTQMGQEVILRCVPISNHLYFYWYRQILGQKVEFLVSFYNNEISEKSEIFDDQFSVERPDGSNFTLKIRSTKLEDSAMYFCASSWVDRGLNYGYTFGSGTRLTVV.